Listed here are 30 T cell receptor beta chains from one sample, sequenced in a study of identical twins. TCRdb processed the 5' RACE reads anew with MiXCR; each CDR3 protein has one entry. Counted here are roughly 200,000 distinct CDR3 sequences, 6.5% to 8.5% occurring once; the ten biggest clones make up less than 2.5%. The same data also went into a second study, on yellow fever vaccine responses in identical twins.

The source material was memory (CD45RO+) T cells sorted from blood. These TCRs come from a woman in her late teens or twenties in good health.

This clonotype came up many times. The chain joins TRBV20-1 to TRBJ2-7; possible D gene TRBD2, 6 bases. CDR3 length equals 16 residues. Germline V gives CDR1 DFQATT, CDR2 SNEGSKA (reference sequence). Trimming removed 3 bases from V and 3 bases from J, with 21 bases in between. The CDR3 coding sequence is TGCAGTGCTAGCATTTTATCCCCGGGACTTTACTACGAGCAGTACTTC. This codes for CSASILSPGLYYEQYF.

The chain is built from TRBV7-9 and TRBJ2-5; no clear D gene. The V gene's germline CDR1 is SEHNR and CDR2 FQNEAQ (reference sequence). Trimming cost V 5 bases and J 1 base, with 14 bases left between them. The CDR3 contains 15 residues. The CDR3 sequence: CASSRRTVLQETQYF. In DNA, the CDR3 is TGTGCCAGCAGCAGACGAACAGTCCTCCAAGAGACCCAGTACTTC. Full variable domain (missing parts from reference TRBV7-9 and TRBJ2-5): DTGVSQNPRHKITKRGQNVTFRCDPISEHNRLYWYRQTLGQGPEFLTYFQNEAQLEKSRLLSDRFSAERPKGSFSTLEIQRTEQGDSAMYLCASSRRTVLQETQYFGPGTRLLVL.

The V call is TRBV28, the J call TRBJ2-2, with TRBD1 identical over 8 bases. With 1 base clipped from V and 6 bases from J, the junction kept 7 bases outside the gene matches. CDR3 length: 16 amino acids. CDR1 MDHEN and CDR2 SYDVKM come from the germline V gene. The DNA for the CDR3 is TGTGCCAGCAGTTTATCCGGGACAGGAAGGGCCGGGGAGCTGTTTTTT. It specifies CASSLSGTGRAGELFF.

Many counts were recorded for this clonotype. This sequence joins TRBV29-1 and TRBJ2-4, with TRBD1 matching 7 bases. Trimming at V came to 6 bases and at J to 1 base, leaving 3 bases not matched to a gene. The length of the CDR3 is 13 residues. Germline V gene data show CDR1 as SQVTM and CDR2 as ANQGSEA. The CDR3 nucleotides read TGCAGCGTAACACAGGGGGCCAAAAACATTCAGTACTTC. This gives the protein CSVTQGAKNIQYF.

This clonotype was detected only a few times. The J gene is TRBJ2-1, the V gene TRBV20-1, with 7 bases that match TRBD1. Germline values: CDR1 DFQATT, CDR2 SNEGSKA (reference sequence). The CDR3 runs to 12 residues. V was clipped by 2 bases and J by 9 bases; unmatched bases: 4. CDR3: CSARPGGGEQFF. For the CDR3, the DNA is TGCAGTGCTAGACCAGGGGGTGGTGAGCAGTTCTTC.

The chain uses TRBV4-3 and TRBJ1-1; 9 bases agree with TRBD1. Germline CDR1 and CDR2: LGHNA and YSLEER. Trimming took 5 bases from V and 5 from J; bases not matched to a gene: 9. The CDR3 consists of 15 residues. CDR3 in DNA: TGCGCCAGCAGCATATCACAGGGGGCCGGGACTGAAGCTTTCTTT. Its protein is CASSISQGAGTEAFF.

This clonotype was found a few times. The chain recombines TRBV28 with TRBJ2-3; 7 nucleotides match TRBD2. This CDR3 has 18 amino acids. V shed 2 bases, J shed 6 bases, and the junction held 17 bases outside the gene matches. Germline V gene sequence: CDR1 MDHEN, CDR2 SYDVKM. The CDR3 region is CASSLKLASGYSGDTQYF. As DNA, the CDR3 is TGTGCCAGCAGTTTAAAGTTGGCTAGCGGTTATAGTGGGGATACGCAGTATTTT.

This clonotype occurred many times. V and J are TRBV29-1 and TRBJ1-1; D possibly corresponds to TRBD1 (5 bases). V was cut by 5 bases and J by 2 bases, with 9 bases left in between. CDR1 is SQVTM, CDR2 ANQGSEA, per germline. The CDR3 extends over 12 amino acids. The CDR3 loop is CSVLQGNTEAFF. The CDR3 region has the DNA TGCAGCGTTCTGCAGGGAAACACTGAAGCTTTCTTT.

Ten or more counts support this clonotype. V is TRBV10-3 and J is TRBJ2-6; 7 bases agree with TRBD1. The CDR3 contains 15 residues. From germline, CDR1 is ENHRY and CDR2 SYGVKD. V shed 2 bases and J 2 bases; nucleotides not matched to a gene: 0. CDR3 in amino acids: CAISEDRAGANVLTF. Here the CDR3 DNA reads TGTGCCATCAGTGAGGACAGGGCTGGGGCCAACGTCCTGACTTTC.

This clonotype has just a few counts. CDR3 protein: CSAVAGGRGNEQFF. CDR3 nucleotide sequence: TGCAGTGCTGTAGCGGGGGGGCGTGGAAATGAGCAGTTCTTC. The chain is built from TRBV20-1 and TRBJ2-1; 11 bases fit TRBD2. This CDR3 has 14 amino acids. V shed 5 bases and J 7 bases; nucleotides not matched to a gene: 7. Germline CDR1 and CDR2: DFQATT and SNEGSKA (reference sequence).

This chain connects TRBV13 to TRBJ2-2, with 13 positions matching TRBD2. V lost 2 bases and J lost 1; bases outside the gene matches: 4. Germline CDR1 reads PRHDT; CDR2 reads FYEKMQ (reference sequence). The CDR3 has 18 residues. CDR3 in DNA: TGTGCCAGCAGCTTACTCGGACTAGCGGGAGTGAACACCGGGGAGCTGTTTTTT. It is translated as CASSLLGLAGVNTGELFF.

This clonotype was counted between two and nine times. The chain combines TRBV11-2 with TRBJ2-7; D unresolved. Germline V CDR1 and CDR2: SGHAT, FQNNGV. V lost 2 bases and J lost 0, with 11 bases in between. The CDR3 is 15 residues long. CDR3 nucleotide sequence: TGTGCCAGCAGCTTACAACAGAGGATCTCCTACGAGCAGTACTTC. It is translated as CASSLQQRISYEQYF.

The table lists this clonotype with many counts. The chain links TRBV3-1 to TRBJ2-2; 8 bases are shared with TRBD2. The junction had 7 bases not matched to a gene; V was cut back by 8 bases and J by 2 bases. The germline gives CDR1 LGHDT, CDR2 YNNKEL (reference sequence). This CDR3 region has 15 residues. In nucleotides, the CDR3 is TGTGCCAGCCGAATAAGCGGGGGTAACACCGGGGAGCTGTTTTTT. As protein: CASRISGGNTGELFF.

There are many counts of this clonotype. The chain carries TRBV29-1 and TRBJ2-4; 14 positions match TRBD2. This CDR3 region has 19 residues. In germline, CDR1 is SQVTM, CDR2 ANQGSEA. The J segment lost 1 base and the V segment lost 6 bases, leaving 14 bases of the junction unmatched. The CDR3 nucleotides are TGCAGCGTGGAGGGACTAGCGGGGGAGTTAGGCTACGCCAAAAACATTCAGTACTTC. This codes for CSVEGLAGELGYAKNIQYF.

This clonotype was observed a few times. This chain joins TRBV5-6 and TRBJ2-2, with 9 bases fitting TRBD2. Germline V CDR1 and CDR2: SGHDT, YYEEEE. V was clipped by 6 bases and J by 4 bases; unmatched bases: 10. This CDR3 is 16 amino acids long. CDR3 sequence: CASKEAGGPSTGELFF. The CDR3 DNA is TGTGCCAGCAAAGAGGCGGGAGGGCCGAGCACCGGGGAGCTGTTTTTT.

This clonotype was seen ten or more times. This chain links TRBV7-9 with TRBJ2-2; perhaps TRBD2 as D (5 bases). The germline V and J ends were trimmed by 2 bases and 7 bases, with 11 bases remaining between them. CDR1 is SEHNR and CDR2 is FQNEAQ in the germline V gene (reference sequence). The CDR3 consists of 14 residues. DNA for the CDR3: TGTGCCAGCAGCTTATCTCAGCGGTACGGGGAGCTGTTTTTT. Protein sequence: CASSLSQRYGELFF.

CDR3 region: CATQGAASHSPLHF. In DNA, the CDR3 is TGTGCCACTCAGGGGGCCGCCTCTCATTCACCCCTCCACTTT. The genes are TRBV6-1 and TRBJ1-6; TRBD1 matches 8 bases. Germline trimming cut 10 bases from V and 8 bases from J; bases unmatched to any gene: 10. In germline, CDR1 is MNHNS, CDR2 SASEGT. This CDR3 comprises 14 residues.

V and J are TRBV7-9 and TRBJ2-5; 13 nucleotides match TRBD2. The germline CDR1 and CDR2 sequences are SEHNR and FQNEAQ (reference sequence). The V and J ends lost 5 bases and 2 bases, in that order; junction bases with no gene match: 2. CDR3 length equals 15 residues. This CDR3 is CASSQGLAGQETQYF. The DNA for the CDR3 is TGTGCCAGCAGCCAGGGACTAGCGGGGCAAGAGACCCAGTACTTC. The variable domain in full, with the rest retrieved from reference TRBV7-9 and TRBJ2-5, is DTGVSQNPRHKITKRGQNVTFRCDPISEHNRLYWYRQTLGQGPEFLTYFQNEAQLEKSRLLSDRFSAERPKGSFSTLEIQRTEQGDSAMYLCASSQGLAGQETQYFGPGTRLLVL.

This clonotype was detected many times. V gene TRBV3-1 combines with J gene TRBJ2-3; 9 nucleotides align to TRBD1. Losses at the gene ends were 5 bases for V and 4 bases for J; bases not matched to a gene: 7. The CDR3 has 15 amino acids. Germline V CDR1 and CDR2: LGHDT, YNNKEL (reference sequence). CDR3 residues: CASSNTGGGSDTQYF. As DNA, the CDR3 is TGTGCCAGCAGCAATACAGGGGGCGGGTCAGATACGCAGTATTTT.

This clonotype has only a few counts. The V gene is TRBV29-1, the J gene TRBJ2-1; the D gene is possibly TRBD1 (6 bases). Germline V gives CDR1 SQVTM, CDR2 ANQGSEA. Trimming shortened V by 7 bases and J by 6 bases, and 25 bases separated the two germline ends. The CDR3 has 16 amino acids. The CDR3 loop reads CSGGSIRQGSRNEQFF. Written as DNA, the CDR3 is TGCAGCGGTGGCTCTATACGGCAGGGGTCGCGCAATGAGCAGTTCTTC.

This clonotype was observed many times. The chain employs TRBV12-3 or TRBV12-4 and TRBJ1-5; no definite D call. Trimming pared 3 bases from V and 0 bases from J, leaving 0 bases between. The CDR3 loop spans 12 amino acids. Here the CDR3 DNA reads TGTGCCAGCAGTTTTAGCAATCAGCCCCAGCATTTT. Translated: CASSFSNQPQHF.

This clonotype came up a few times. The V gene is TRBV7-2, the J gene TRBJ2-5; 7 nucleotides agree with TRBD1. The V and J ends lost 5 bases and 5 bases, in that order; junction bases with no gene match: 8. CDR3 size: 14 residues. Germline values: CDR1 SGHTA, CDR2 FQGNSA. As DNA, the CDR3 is TGTGCCAGCAGCAGGGACAGCCAGGCTGAGACCCAGTACTTC. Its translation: CASSRDSQAETQYF.

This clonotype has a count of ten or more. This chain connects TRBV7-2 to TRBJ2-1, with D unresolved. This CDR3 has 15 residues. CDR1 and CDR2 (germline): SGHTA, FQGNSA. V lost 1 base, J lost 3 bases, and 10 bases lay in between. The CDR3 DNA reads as TGTGCCAGCAGCTTAGGATCACCTATCTACAATGAGCAGTTCTTC. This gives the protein CASSLGSPIYNEQFF.

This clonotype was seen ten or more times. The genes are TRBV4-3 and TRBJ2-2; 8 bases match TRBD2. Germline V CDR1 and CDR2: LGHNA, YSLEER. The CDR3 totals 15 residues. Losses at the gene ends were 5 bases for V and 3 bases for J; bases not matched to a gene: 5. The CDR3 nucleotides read TGCGCCAGCAGCTCGGGACTAGGTCACACCGGGGAGCTGTTTTTT. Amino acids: CASSSGLGHTGELFF.

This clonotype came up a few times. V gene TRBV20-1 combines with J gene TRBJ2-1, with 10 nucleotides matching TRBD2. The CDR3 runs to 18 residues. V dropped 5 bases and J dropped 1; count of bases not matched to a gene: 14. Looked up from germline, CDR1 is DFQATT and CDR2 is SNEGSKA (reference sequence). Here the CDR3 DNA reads TGCAGTGCTCTACCCAGCGGGAGGGCCGGGCGGTCCTACAATGAGCAGTTCTTC. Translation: CSALPSGRAGRSYNEQFF.

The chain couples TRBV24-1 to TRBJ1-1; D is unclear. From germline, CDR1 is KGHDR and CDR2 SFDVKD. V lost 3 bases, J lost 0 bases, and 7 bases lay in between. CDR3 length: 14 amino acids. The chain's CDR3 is CATSDTGMNTEAFF. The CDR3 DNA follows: TGTGCCACCAGTGATACGGGAATGAACACTGAAGCTTTCTTT.

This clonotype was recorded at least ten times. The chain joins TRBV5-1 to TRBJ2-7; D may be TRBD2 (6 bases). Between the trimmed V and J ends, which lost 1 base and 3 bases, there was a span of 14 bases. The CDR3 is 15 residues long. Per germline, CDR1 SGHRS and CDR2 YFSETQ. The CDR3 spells CASSLTLGLDYEQYF. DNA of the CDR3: TGCGCCAGCAGCTTGACACTGGGACTGGACTACGAGCAGTACTTC.

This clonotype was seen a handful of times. The CDR3 DNA reads as TGCGCCAGCAGCTTGGCCTTTTCCTACACAGATACGCAGTATTTT. Protein sequence: CASSLAFSYTDTQYF. This chain joins TRBV5-1 and TRBJ2-3; D is undetermined. The V and J ends lost 0 bases and 2 bases respectively, with 10 bases between them. This CDR3 has 15 residues. Germline CDR1 reads SGHRS; CDR2 reads YFSETQ.

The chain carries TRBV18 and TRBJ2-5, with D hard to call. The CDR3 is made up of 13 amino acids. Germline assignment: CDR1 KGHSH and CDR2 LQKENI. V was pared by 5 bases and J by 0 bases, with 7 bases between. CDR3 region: CASSMGDQETQYF. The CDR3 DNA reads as TGTGCCAGCTCAATGGGCGACCAAGAGACCCAGTACTTC.

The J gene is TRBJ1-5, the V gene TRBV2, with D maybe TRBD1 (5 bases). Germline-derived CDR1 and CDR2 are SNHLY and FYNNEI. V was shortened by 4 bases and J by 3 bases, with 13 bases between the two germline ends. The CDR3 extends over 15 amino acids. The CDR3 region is CASSVGGLLNQPQHF. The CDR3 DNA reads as TGTGCCAGCAGTGTTGGGGGATTACTCAATCAGCCCCAGCATTTT.